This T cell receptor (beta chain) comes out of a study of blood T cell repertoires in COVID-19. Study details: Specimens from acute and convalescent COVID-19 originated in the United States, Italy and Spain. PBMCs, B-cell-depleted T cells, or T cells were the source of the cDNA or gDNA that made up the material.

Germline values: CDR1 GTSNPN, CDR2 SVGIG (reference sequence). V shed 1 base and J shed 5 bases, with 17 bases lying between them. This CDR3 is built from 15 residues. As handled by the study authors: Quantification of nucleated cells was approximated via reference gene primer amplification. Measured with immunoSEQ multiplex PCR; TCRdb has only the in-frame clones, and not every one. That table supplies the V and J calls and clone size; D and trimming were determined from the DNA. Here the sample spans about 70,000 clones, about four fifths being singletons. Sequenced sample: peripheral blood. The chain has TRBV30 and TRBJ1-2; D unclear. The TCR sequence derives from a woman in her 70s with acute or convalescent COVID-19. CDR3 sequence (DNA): TGTGCCTGGAGTGGGAGGGAGGCTCGCATGTATGGCTACACCTTC. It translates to CAWSGREARMYGYTF.